This T cell receptor (beta chain) was sequenced during a study of shared clonotypes between healthy human individuals. The overall study: CD4 naive and CD4 memory each took three plates per donor, while CD8 naive took two and CD8 memory one.

The split of CD4+ cells yielded CD45RA+ naive and CD45RA-negative memory subsets. Clones were read by immunoSEQ multiplex PCR, and TCRdb kept only the in-frame ones, dropping some. This sample has over 700,000 clones, with 55% to 80% found just once. The CDR3 loop spans 14 amino acids. V lost 0 bases, J lost 1 base, and 6 bases lay in between. CDR1 is LGHNA and CDR2 is YNFKEQ in the germline V gene. This chain links TRBV4-2 with TRBJ1-1; D gene ambiguous. The source material was memory CD4+ T cells sorted from blood. Subset of the sample: CD45RA-negative fraction. The TCR originated in a woman in her 30s in good health. The CDR3 DNA follows: TGTGCCAGCAGCCAAGAGTGGGGGAACACTGAAGCTTTCTTT. Its translation is CASSQEWGNTEAFF.